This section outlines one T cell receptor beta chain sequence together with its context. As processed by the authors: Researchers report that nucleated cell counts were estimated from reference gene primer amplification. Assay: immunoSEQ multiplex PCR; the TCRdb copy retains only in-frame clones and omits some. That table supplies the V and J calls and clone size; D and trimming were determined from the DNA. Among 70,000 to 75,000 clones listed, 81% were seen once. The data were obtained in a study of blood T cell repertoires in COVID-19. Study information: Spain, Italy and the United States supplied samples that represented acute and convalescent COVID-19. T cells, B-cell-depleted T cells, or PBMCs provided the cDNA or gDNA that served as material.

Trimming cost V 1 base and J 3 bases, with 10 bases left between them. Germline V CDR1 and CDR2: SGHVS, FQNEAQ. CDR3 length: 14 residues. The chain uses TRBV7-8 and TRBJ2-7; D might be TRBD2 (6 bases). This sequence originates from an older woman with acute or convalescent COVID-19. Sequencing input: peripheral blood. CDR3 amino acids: CASSLVAARYEQYF. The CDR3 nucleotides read TGTGCCAGCAGCTTAGTAGCGGCCCGCTACGAGCAGTACTTC.